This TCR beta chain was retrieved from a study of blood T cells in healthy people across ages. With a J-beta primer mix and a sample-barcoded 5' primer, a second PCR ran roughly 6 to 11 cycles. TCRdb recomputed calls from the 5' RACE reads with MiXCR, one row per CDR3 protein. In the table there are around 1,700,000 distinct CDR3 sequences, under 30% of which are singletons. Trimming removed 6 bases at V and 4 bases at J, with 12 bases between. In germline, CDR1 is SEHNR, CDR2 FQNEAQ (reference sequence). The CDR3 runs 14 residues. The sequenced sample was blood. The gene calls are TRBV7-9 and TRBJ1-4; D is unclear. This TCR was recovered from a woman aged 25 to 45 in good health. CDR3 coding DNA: TGTGCCAGCAGTATAGTCGGGTATAATGAAAAACTGTTTTTT. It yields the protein CASSIVGYNEKLFF.